Described below is a single T cell receptor beta chain sequence and its context. The data derive from a study of blood T cell repertoires in COVID-19. The data were produced by immunoSEQ multiplex PCR, yet TCRdb's version contains in-frame clones alone and is incomplete. This table holds around 200,000 clones, about 85% found once. In terms of age and location, participants ranged from roughly 18 to 95 years and lived in about 25 US areas. Germline V gene data show CDR1 as PRHDT and CDR2 as FYEKMQ (reference sequence). The CDR3 runs 15 residues. The junction had 5 bases not matched to a gene; V was cut back by 3 bases and J by 7 bases.

The chain carries TRBV13 and TRBJ1-4, with 10 bases lining up with TRBD1. Sequenced sample: PBMCs or T cells enriched from blood (not recorded which). The receptor was derived from a man between 35 and 55 years old who had recovered from COVID-19. CDR3 nucleotides: TGTGCCAGCAGCTTTACCGGGACAGGGGCTGAAAAACTGTTTTTT. Amino acid sequence: CASSFTGTGAEKLFF.